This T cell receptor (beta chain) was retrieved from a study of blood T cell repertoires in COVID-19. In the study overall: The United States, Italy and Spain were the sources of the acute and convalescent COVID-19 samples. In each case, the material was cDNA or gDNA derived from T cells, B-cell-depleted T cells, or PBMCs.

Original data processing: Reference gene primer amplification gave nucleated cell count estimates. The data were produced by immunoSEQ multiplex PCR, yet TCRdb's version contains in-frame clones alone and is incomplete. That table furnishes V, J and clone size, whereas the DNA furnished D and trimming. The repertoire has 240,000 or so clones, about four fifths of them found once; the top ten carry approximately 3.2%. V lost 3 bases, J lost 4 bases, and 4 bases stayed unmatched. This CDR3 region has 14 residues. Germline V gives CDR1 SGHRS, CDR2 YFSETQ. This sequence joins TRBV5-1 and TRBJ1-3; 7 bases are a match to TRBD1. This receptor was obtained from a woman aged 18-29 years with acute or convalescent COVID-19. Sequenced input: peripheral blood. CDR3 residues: CASSSEGQGNTIYF. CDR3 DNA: TGCGCCAGCAGCTCCGAGGGACAGGGAAACACCATATATTTT.